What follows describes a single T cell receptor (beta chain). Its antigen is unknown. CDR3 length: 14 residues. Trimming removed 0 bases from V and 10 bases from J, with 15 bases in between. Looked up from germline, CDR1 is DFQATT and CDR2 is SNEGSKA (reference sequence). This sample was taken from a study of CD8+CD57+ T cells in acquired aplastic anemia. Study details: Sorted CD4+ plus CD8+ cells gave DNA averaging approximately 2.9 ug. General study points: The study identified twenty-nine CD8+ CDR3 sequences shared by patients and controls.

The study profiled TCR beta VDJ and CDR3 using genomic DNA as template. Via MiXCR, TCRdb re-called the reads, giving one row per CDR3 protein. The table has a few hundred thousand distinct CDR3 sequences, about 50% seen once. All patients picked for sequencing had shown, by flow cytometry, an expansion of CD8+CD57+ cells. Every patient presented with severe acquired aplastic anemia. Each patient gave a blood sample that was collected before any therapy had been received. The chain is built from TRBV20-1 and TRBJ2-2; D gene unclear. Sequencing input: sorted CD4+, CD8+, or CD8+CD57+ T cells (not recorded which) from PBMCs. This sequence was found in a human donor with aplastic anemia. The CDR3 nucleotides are TGCAGTGCTAGAGACCCGGGCGTAATCGTGGAGCTGTTTTTT. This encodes CSARDPGVIVELFF.